This T cell receptor beta chain was sequenced for a study of cytomegalovirus exposure and HLA in healthy donors. The study ran its PCR with 60 Vbeta and 13 Jbeta primers. Some clones are missing from TCRdb's copy, which holds only in-frame ones; the method was immunoSEQ multiplex PCR. The sample consists of under 200,000 clones, 73% of them appearing once. Details on this clone: Antigen unknown.

Donors sampled were nominally healthy, though unrecorded immune exposures were likely. Overall study results and limits: On later analysis, the bulk of CMV-associated TCR beta chains appeared to be HLA-restricted.

The sequenced material came from PBMCs. This clonotype was obtained from a woman in her 30s in good health and CMV-seronegative.

The CDR3 protein is CASSHSSGGFSEAFF. The CDR3 region has the DNA TGTGCCAGCAGCCATTCCTCAGGAGGGTTCTCTGAAGCTTTCTTT. J is TRBJ1-1 and V is TRBV4-2; no reliable D call. The germline V gene encodes CDR1 LGHNA and CDR2 YNFKEQ. This CDR3 region has 15 residues. Between the trimmed V and J ends, which lost 3 bases and 6 bases, there was a span of 17 bases.